This TCR beta chain was captured in a study of blood T cell repertoires in COVID-19. Turning to the study itself: Spain, Italy and the United States supplied samples that represented acute and convalescent COVID-19. PBMCs, B-cell-depleted T cells, or T cells were the source of the cDNA or gDNA that made up the material.

Here immunoSEQ multiplex PCR was the method, and the copy in TCRdb shows in-frame clones only, minus some. The repertoire holds about 220,000 clones, with 84% as singletons. Trimming at V came to 6 bases and at J to 4 bases, leaving 5 bases not matched to a gene. The CDR3 extends over 13 amino acids. Per the germline V gene, CDR1 is LNHDA and CDR2 is SQIVND (reference sequence). Source material: peripheral blood. This chain uses TRBV19 with TRBJ1-1; TRBD1 agrees at 7 bases. The sequence was collected from a woman aged 55 to 70 who had recovered from COVID-19. Here the CDR3 reads CASRRPGGTEAFF. As DNA, the CDR3 is TGTGCCAGTAGGCGGCCAGGGGGCACTGAAGCTTTCTTT.